This TCR beta chain is drawn from a study of T cells after yellow fever vaccination. V shed 0 bases and J shed 1 base, with 13 bases lying between them. There are 16 residues in the CDR3. Germline lookup yields CDR1 SGHRS and CDR2 YFSETQ. This clonotype has ten or more counts. The antigen is unknown. Points from the study as a whole: Post-booster samples contained most primary-vaccination clones (nearly 98% CD4, less than 90% CD8).

A universal primer site and UMIs were added as TCR cDNA was made by 5'RACE template switching. TCRdb redid the calling of the 5' RACE reads with MiXCR, one entry per CDR3 protein. This table has approximately 140,000 distinct CDR3 sequences, roughly 8% appearing once. The sequences come from CD4+ T cells sorted from PBMCs, collected 5 days after the yellow fever booster vaccination. The TCR was taken from a man in his thirties or forties who received the YFV17D yellow fever vaccine. The chain carries TRBV5-1 and TRBJ2-5; unclear D gene. The CDR3 DNA follows: TGCGCCAGCAGCTTGGGGATAGGGCAGTCCCAAGAGACCCAGTACTTC. Translation gives CASSLGIGQSQETQYF.